The 28 T cell receptor beta chains in this list originate from one sample, sequenced in a study of cytomegalovirus exposure and HLA in healthy donors. It was with 60 Vbeta and 13 Jbeta primers that the PCR ran. Produced via immunoSEQ multiplex PCR; TCRdb's table is partial and in-frame only. This sample carries about 180,000 clones, 60% to 85% of them seen once, and the ten largest clones take 1.5% to 2%. Specimen: PBMCs. The receptors were sampled from a man aged 18 to 29 in good health and CMV-seronegative.

This clone was counted only a few times. The CDR3 region is CAWRQGLSAEAFF. The CDR3 nucleotides are TGTGCCTGGAGGCAGGGCTTGTCGGCTGAAGCTTTCTTT. The genes are TRBV30 and TRBJ1-1; maybe TRBD1 (5 bases). The CDR3 is made up of 13 amino acids. Trimming stripped 3 bases from V and 6 bases from J, with 14 bases between. Germline V gives CDR1 GTSNPN, CDR2 SVGIG (reference sequence).

This clone has more than one count but fewer than ten. V is TRBV9 and J is TRBJ1-6, with a weak D call TRBD1 (5 bases). Trimming removed 0 bases at V and 7 bases at J, with 11 bases between. Germline V gene data show CDR1 as SGDLS and CDR2 as YYNGEE. The CDR3 loop spans 15 amino acids. The CDR3 nucleotides read TGTGCCAGCAGCGTAGAGGCGCAGGGAAATTCACCCCTCCACTTT. It codes for CASSVEAQGNSPLHF.

This clone was observed once. The J gene is TRBJ2-7, the V gene TRBV7-2; 9 nucleotides agree with TRBD2. CDR1 SGHTA and CDR2 FQGNSA come from the germline V gene. V lost 11 bases to trimming and J lost 1 base; unmatched junction nucleotides: 9. The CDR3 has 14 residues. The CDR3 here is CACSRLAASYEQYF. DNA of the CDR3: TGTGCCTGTTCGAGACTAGCGGCATCCTACGAGCAGTACTTC.

The chain recombines TRBV7-9 with TRBJ1-6, with TRBD1 identical over 9 bases. Germline lookup yields CDR1 SEHNR and CDR2 FQNEAQ (reference sequence). The junction had 5 bases not matched to a gene; V was cut back by 3 bases and J by 5 bases. CDR3 size: 16 residues. CDR3 nucleotide sequence: TGTGCCAGCAGCTTTGGACAGGGGACGAATAATTCACCCCTCCACTTT. Its protein product is CASSFGQGTNNSPLHF.

The chain combines TRBV2 with TRBJ2-1; D is perhaps TRBD2 (6 bases). V gave up 7 bases and J gave up 4 bases, with 11 bases separating them. This CDR3 spans 13 amino acids. From germline, CDR1 is SNHLY and CDR2 FYNNEI. CDR3 coding DNA: TGTGCCAGCAAGGCGGGGCTATACAATGAGCAGTTCTTC. This sequence encodes CASKAGLYNEQFF.

The chain joins TRBV2 to TRBJ2-5; TRBD1 matches 7 bases. The CDR3 has 16 residues. V was clipped by 10 bases and J by 9 bases; unmatched bases: 23. Per germline, CDR1 SNHLY and CDR2 FYNNEI. Here the CDR3 DNA reads TGTGCCATCGAGACAGGGAAGGCTGACCCAAGAGATTCCCAGTACTTC. It encodes CAIETGKADPRDSQYF.

The rearrangement links TRBV15 to TRBJ1-6; 7 bases align to TRBD1. This CDR3 contains 14 residues. The V and J ends lost 0 bases and 11 bases, in that order; junction bases with no gene match: 4. In germline, CDR1 is LNHNV, CDR2 YYDKDF (reference sequence). CDR3 protein: CATSRERGLPPLHF. The CDR3 DNA reads as TGTGCCACCAGCAGAGAGAGGGGGCTTCCACCCCTCCACTTT.

The rearrangement joins TRBV7-9 to TRBJ1-2; TRBD1 might be the D (5 bases). Germline V gene data show CDR1 as SEHNR and CDR2 as FQNEAQ (reference sequence). CDR3 length: 13 residues. The ends were cut back, 1 base at V and 7 bases at J, with 10 bases in the middle. The CDR3 region has the DNA TGTGCCAGCAGCTTAGAGGGAAGGGGTGGCTACACCTTC. This encodes CASSLEGRGGYTF.

The chain recombines TRBV2 with TRBJ1-2; TRBD1 matches at 7 bases. The CDR3 extends over 11 amino acids. The V gene end was trimmed by 7 bases and the J gene end by 6 bases; junction bases not matched to a gene: 2. From germline, CDR1 is SNHLY and CDR2 FYNNEI. As DNA, the CDR3 is TGTGCCAGCAACAGGGGTGATGGCTACACCTTC. Amino acid sequence: CASNRGDGYTF.

The J gene is TRBJ2-7, the V gene TRBV28, with 7 bases aligning to TRBD1. Germline CDR1 reads MDHEN; CDR2 reads SYDVKM. J lost 6 bases, V lost 5 bases, and 10 bases had no gene match. The CDR3 sequence is 14 residues long. The CDR3 coding sequence is TGTGCCAGCAGTAATTCCGACAGGGTTACCGAGCAGTACTTC. Translated, it gives CASSNSDRVTEQYF.

The chain links TRBV28 to TRBJ2-2; 7 nucleotides align to TRBD2. Trimming removed 3 bases from V and 6 bases from J; junction bases left unmatched: 1. This CDR3 is 13 amino acids long. The germline V gene has CDR1 MDHEN and CDR2 SYDVKM. DNA of the CDR3: TGTGCCAGCAGTTTTGGGGGGGCCGGGGAGCTGTTTTTT. It codes for CASSFGGAGELFF.

The rearrangement joins TRBV7-2 to TRBJ1-6, with D maybe TRBD1 (5 bases). CDR3 size: 15 residues. CDR1 is SGHTA, CDR2 FQGNSA, per germline. V was cut by 1 base and J by 10 bases, with 14 bases left in between. The CDR3: CASSLGLSGGSPLHF. The CDR3 bases are TGTGCCAGCAGCTTAGGACTCTCCGGGGGGTCACCCCTCCACTTT.

This clone was counted only a few times. The chain links TRBV25-1 to TRBJ2-5, with TRBD2 identical over 10 bases. Germline CDR1 reads MGHDK; CDR2 reads SYGVNS. J was trimmed by 2 bases and V by 0 bases; bases with no gene match: 3. The CDR3 runs to 16 residues. The CDR3 nucleotides are TGTGCCAGCAGTGAATATAGCGGGGGGAAACAAGAGACCCAGTACTTC. Its protein is CASSEYSGGKQETQYF.

The chain joins TRBV19 to TRBJ2-1, with 7 nucleotides matching TRBD1. V lost 7 bases and J lost 4; bases outside the gene matches: 7. Germline CDR1 LNHDA, CDR2 SQIVND (reference sequence). This CDR3 region has 14 residues. CDR3 DNA sequence: TGTGCCAGTACCCCCGGGACAGTGTACAATGAGCAGTTCTTC. It codes for CASTPGTVYNEQFF.

J is TRBJ2-5 and V is TRBV4-1, with 9 bases matching TRBD1. Germline CDR1 reads MGHRA; CDR2 reads YSYEKL. The CDR3 covers 13 residues. J was trimmed by 7 bases and V by 5 bases; bases with no gene match: 5. The CDR3 loop is CASSTGGPGTQYF. CDR3 bases: TGCGCCAGCAGCACAGGGGGCCCTGGGACCCAGTACTTC.

The V and J genes are TRBV5-4 and TRBJ1-1; D uncertain. The CDR3 sequence is 12 residues long. The ends were cut back, 9 bases at V and 0 bases at J, with 9 bases in the middle. The germline V gene encodes CDR1 SGHNT and CDR2 YYREEE (reference sequence). The CDR3 DNA is TGTGCCACGCGAGGCATGAACACTGAAGCTTTCTTT. Translation: CATRGMNTEAFF.

About this clone: No conserved phenylalanine or tryptophan is present at the end of the CDR3, so a read error is the likely explanation. No DNA is shown, since the ends of the CDR3 on it are uncertain; the CDR3 is the one TCRdb lists. The chain employs TRBV6-5 and TRBJ2-7; the table's TRBD2 call for D was not verified on the DNA. Germline V CDR1 and CDR2: MNHEY, SVGAGI. Ends included, the CDR3 has 15 residues. The CDR3 loop reads CASSYSISTLPGVAI.

CDR3 residues: CASSRIAGLKGEQYF. The CDR3 DNA reads TGTGCCAGCAGCCGAATAGCGGGCCTTAAGGGGGAGCAGTACTTC. The chain links TRBV28 to TRBJ2-7; 7 bases match TRBD2. Germline V gene sequence: CDR1 MDHEN, CDR2 SYDVKM. V shed 6 bases and J 7 bases; nucleotides not matched to a gene: 15. This CDR3 comprises 15 residues.

The rearrangement links TRBV2 to TRBJ1-2; weak D call: TRBD1 (6 bases). The CDR3 totals 17 residues. The germline gives CDR1 SNHLY, CDR2 FYNNEI. V shed 6 bases and J shed 8 bases, with 28 bases lying between them. CDR3 residues: CASRPLQGGAQFMGYTF. The CDR3 nucleotides are TGTGCCAGCAGACCATTACAGGGAGGGGCCCAGTTTATGGGCTACACCTTC.

The rearrangement joins TRBV7-9 to TRBJ2-7; 8 nucleotides agree with TRBD2. V lost 1 base and J lost 2; bases outside the gene matches: 4. Germline V gene lookup returns CDR1 SEHNR and CDR2 FQNEAQ (reference sequence). The CDR3 has 15 amino acids. CDR3 sequence: CASSLETGGTYEQYF. In DNA form, the CDR3 reads TGTGCCAGCAGCTTAGAAACGGGGGGGACCTACGAGCAGTACTTC. The variable domain in full, completed from reference TRBV7-9 and TRBJ2-7, reads DTGVSQNPRHKITKRGQNVTFRCDPISEHNRLYWYRQTLGQGPEFLTYFQNEAQLEKSRLLSDRFSAERPKGSFSTLEIQRTEQGDSAMYLCASSLETGGTYEQYFGPGTRLTVT.

This clone was found once. The chain combines TRBV5-8 with TRBJ2-1, with D maybe TRBD2 (6 bases). V dropped 0 bases and J dropped 3 bases, with 7 bases sitting between them. The CDR3 totals 14 residues. Germline V lookup: CDR1 SGHTS, CDR2 YDEGEE. The CDR3 is CASSLVADYNEQFF. For the CDR3, the DNA is TGTGCCAGCAGCTTGGTAGCGGACTACAATGAGCAGTTCTTC. Complete variable domain (other parts from reference TRBV5-8 and TRBJ2-1): EAGVTQSPTHLIKTRGQQATLRCSPISGHTSVYWYQQALGLGLQFLLWYDEGEERNRGNFPPRFSGRQFPNYSSELNVNALELEDSALYLCASSLVADYNEQFFGPGTRLTVL.

The chain carries TRBV5-4 and TRBJ2-5; the match to TRBD1 covers 8 bases. CDR1 and CDR2 from the germline V gene are SGHNT and YYREEE (reference sequence). The V gene end was trimmed by 10 bases and the J gene end by 6 bases; junction bases not matched to a gene: 5. The CDR3 is 11 amino acids. The CDR3 is CAYTGGKTQYF. DNA for the CDR3: TGTGCCTATACAGGGGGGAAGACCCAGTACTTC.

The chain joins TRBV7-3 to TRBJ1-5; D may be TRBD1 (5 bases). Trimming pared 5 bases from V and 4 bases from J, leaving 9 bases between. Germline V gene sequence: CDR1 SGHTA, CDR2 FQGTGA. This CDR3 contains 13 residues. This CDR3 is CASSAGGNQPQHF. The CDR3 region has the DNA TGTGCCAGCAGCGCGGGGGGGAATCAGCCCCAGCATTTT.

The chain joins TRBV6-5 to TRBJ1-6; D is possibly TRBD1 (6 bases). CDR1 and CDR2 (germline): MNHEY, SVGAGI. The CDR3 consists of 14 residues. With 6 bases removed from V and 7 bases from J, the gap between germline ends came to 13 bases. The DNA for the CDR3 is TGTGCCAGCAGGCCAACAGGGACCAATTCACCCCTCCACTTT. Protein product: CASRPTGTNSPLHF.

In this sample, this clone turned up a few times. The gene calls are TRBV15 and TRBJ1-1, with 7 bases fitting TRBD1. Unmatched junction bases numbered 5, after V lost 5 bases and J lost 11 bases. Germline V gives CDR1 LNHNV, CDR2 YYDKDF (reference sequence). CDR3 length: 11 amino acids. The CDR3 DNA is TGTGCCACCAGCCTCGACAGGGTTGCTTTCTTT. It yields the protein CATSLDRVAFF.

Only a few counts were recorded for this clone. The chain joins TRBV5-3 to TRBJ2-5; TRBD2 agrees at 7 bases. TRBV5-3 is flagged as an ORF with uncertain function. The V and J ends lost 0 bases and 3 bases, in that order; junction bases with no gene match: 11. The CDR3 loop spans 17 amino acids. The CDR3 spells CARSLVTGEGPKETQYF. Written as DNA, the CDR3 is TGTGCCAGAAGCTTGGTTACGGGGGAGGGGCCCAAAGAGACCCAGTACTTC.

The chain has TRBV4-1 and TRBJ2-3; D possibly corresponds to TRBD2 (6 bases). This CDR3 is 17 amino acids long. The ends were cut back, 1 base at V and 4 bases at J, with 18 bases in the middle. Per germline, CDR1 MGHRA and CDR2 YSYEKL. CDR3 protein: CASSQVGPGAGADTQYF. For the CDR3, the DNA is TGCGCCAGCAGCCAAGTTGGACCGGGAGCCGGTGCAGATACGCAGTATTTT.

The rearrangement joins TRBV7-2 to TRBJ1-1; D unresolved. Germline-derived CDR1 and CDR2 are SGHTA and FQGNSA. Trimming removed 1 base at V and 0 bases at J, with 12 bases between. The CDR3 has 16 residues. The CDR3 nucleotides are TGTGCCAGCAGCTTAGTTCGGCAGGATCTGAACACTGAAGCTTTCTTT. Residues: CASSLVRQDLNTEAFF.